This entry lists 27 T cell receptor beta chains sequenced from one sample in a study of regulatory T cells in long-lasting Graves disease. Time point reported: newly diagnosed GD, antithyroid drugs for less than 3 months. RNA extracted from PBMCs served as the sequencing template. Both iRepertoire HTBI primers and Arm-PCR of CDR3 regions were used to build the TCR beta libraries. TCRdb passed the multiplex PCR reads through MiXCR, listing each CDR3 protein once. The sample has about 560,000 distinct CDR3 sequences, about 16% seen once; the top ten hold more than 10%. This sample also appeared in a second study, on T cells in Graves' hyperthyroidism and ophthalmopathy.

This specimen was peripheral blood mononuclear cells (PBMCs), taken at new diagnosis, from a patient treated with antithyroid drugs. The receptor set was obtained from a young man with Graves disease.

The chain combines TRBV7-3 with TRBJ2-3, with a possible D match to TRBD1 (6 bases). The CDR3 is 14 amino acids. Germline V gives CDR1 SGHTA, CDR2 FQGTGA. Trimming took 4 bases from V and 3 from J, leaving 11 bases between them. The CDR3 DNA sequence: TGTGCCAGCAGCTCAGGGGTGGGGACAGATACGCAGTATTTT. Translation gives CASSSGVGTDTQYF.

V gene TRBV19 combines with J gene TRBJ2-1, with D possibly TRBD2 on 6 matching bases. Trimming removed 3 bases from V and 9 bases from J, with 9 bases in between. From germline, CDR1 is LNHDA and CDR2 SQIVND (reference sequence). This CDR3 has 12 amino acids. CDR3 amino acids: CASSIPGGEQFF. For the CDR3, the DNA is TGTGCCAGTAGTATCCCCGGGGGTGAGCAGTTCTTC. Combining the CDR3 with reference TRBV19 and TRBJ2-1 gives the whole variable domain DGGITQSPKYLFRKEGQNVTLSCEQNLNHDAMYWYRQDPGQGLRLIYYSQIVNDFQKGDIAEGYSVSREKKESFPLTVTSAQKNPTAFYLCASSIPGGEQFFGPGTRLTVL.

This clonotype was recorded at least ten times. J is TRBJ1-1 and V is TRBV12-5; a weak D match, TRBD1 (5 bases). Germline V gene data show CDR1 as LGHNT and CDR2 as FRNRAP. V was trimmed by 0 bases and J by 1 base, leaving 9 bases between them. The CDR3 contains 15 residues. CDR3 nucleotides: TGTGCTAGTGGTTTGGTAGTGGGACGGAACACTGAAGCTTTCTTT. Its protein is CASGLVVGRNTEAFF.

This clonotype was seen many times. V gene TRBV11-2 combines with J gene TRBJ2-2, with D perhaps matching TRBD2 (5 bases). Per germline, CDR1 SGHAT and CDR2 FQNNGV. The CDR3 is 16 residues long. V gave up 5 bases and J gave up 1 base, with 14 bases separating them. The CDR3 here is CASSPGSGLNTGELFF. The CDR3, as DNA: TGTGCCAGCAGCCCGGGATCCGGGTTGAACACCGGGGAGCTGTTTTTT.

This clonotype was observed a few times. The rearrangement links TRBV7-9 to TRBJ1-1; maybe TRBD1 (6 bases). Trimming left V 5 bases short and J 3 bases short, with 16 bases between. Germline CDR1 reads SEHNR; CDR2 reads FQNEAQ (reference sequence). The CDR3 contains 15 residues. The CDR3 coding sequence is TGTGCCAGCAGCCGACCGACAGGCCCCCACACTGAAGCTTTCTTT. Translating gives CASSRPTGPHTEAFF.

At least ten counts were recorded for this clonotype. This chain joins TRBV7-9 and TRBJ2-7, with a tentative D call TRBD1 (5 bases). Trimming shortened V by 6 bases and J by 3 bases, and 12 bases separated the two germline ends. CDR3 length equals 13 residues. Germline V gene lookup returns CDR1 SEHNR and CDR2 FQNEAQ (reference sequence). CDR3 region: CASSLQGGYEQYF. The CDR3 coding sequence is TGTGCCAGCAGTCTCCAGGGTGGCTACGAGCAGTACTTC.

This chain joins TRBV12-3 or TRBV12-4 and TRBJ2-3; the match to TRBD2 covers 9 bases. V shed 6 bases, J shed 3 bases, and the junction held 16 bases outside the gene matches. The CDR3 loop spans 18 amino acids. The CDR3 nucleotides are TGTGCCAGCAGCGCCCACCCGGGACTAGCTCAGAGGACAGATACGCAGTATTTT. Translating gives CASSAHPGLAQRTDTQYF.

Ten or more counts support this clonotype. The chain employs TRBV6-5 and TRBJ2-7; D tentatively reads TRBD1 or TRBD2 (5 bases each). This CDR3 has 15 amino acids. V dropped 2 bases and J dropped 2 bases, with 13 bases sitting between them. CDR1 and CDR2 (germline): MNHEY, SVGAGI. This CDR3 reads CASSYGSGTAYEQYF. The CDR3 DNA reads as TGTGCCAGCAGTTACGGGTCAGGGACCGCCTACGAGCAGTACTTC.

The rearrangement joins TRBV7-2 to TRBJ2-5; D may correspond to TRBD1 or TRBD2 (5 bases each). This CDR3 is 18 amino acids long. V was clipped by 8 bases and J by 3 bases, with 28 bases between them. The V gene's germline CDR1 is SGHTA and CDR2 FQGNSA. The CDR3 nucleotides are TGTGCCAGCCCTCTGTGGTTCCGGGACCCACGTTGGGAAGAGACCCAGTACTTC. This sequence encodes CASPLWFRDPRWEETQYF.

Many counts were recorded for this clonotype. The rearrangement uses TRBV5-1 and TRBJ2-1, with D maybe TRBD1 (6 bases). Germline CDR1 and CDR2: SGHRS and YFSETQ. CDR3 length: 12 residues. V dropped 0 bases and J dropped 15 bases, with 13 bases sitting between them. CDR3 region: CASSLDRVEGFF. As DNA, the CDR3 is TGCGCCAGCAGCTTGGACAGGGTCGAGGGGTTCTTC. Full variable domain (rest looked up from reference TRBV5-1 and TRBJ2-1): KAGVTQTPRYLIKTRGQQVTLSCSPISGHRSVSWYQQTPGQGLQFLFEYFSETQRNKGNFPGRFSGRQFSNSRSEMNVSTLELGDSALYLCASSLDRVEGFFGPGTRLTVL.

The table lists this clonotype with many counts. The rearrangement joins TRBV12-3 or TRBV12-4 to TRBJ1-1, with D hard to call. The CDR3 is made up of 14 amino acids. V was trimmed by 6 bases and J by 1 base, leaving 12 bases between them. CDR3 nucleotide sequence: TGTGCCAGCAGCCCCGCAGGAGCGAACACTGAAGCTTTCTTT. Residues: CASSPAGANTEAFF.

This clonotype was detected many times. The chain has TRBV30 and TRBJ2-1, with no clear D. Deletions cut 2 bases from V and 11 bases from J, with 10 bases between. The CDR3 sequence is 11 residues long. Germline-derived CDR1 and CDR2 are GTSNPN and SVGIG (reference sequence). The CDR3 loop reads CAWSLARKQFF. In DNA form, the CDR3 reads TGTGCCTGGAGTTTAGCCCGAAAGCAGTTCTTC.

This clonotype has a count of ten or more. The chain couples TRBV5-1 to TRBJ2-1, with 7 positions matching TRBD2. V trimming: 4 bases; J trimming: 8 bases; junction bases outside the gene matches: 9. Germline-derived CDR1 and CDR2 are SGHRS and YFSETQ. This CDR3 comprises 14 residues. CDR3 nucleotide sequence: TGCGCCAGCAGCGGGGGGGACTTTCACGATGAGCAGTTCTTC. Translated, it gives CASSGGDFHDEQFF.

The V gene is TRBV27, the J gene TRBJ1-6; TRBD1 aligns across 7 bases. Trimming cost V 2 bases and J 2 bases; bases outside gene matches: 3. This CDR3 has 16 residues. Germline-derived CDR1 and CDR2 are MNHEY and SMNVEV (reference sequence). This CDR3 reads CASSLKGATYNSPLHF. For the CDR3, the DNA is TGTGCCAGCAGTTTAAAGGGGGCTACCTATAATTCACCCCTCCACTTT.

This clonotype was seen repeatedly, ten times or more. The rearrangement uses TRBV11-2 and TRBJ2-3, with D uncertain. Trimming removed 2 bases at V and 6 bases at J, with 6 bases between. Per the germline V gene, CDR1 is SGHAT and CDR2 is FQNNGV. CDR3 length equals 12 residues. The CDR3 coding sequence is TGTGCCAGCAGCTTAAATGGGGATACGCAGTATTTT. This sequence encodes CASSLNGDTQYF.

CDR3 loop: CSARDWEAEDIQYF. As DNA, the CDR3 is TGCAGTGCTAGAGATTGGGAGGCGGAGGACATTCAGTACTTC. This chain uses TRBV20-1 with TRBJ2-4; D perhaps matches TRBD2 (6 bases). The germline V gene has CDR1 DFQATT and CDR2 SNEGSKA (reference sequence). This CDR3 comprises 14 residues. The V end lost 0 bases, the J end lost 8 bases, and 14 bases lay between the germline ends.

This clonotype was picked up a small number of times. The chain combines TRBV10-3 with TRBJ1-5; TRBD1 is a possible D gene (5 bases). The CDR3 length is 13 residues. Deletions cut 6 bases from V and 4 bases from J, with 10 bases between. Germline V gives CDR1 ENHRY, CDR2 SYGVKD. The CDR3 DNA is TGTGCCATCAGGGAGACAGATAATCAGCCCCAGCATTTT. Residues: CAIRETDNQPQHF.

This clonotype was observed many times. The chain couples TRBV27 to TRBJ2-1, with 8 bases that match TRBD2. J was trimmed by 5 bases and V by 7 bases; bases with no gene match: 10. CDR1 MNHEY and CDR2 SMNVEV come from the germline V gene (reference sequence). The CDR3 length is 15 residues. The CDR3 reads CASTDSGGMNNEQFF. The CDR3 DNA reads TGTGCCAGCACAGACAGCGGGGGAATGAACAATGAGCAGTTCTTC.

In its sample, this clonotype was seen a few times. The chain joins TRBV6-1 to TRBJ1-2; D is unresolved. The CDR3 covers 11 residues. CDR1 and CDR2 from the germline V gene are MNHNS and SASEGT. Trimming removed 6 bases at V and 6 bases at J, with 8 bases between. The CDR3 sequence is CASRTAHGYTF. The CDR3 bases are TGTGCCAGCAGAACAGCACATGGCTACACCTTC.

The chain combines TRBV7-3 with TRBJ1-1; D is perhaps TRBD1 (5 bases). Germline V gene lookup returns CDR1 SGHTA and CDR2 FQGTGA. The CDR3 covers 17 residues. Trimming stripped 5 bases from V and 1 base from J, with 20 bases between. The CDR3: CASSPLGRAAGNTEAFF. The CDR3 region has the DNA TGTGCCAGCAGCCCACTGGGCAGGGCAGCGGGGAACACTGAAGCTTTCTTT.

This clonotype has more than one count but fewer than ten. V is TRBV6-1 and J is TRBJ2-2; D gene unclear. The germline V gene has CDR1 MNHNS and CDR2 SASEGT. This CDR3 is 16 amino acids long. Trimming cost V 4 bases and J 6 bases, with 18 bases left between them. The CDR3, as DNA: TGTGCCAGCAGTGTTAGACACACGGATATGGCCGGGGAGCTGTTTTTT. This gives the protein CASSVRHTDMAGELFF.

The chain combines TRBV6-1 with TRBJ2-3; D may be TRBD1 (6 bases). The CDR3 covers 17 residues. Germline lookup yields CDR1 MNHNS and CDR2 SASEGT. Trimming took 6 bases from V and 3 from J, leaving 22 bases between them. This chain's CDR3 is CASSLNPGQGITDTQYF. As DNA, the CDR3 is TGTGCCAGCAGCCTAAACCCTGGTCAGGGGATTACAGATACGCAGTATTTT.

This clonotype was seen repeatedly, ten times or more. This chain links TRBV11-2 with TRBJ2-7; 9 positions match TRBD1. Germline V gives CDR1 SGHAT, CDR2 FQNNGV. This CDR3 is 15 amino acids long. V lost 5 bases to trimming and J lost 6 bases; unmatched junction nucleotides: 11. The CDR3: CASSPSGTGLREQYF. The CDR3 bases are TGTGCCAGCAGCCCCTCCGGGACAGGGCTTCGCGAGCAGTACTTC. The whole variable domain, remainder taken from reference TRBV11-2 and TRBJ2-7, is EAGVAQSPRYKIIEKRQSVAFWCNPISGHATLYWYQQILGQGPKLLIQFQNNGVVDDSQLPKDRFSAERLKGVDSTLKIQPAKLEDSAVYLCASSPSGTGLREQYFGPGTRLTVT.

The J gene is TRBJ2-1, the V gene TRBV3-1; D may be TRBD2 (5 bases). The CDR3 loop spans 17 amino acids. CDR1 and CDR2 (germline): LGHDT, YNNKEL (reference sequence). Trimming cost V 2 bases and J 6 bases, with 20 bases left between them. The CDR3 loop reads CASSQSAAFEGVNEQFF. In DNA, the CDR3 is TGTGCCAGCAGCCAATCGGCCGCGTTCGAGGGAGTCAATGAGCAGTTCTTC.

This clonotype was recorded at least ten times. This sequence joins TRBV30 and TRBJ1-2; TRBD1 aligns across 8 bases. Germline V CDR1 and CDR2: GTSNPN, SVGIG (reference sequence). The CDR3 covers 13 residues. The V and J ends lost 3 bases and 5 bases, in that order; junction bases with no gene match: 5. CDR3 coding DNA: TGTGCCTGGAGCGCAGGGGGCGGTTATGGCTACACCTTC. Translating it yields CAWSAGGGYGYTF.

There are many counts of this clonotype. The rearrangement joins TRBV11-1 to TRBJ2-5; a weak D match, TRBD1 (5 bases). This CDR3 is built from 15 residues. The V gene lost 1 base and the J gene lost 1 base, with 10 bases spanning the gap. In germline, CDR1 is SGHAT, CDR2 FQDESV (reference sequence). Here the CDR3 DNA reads TGTGCCAGCAGCTTAGTGGGGCCGTCCCAAGAGACCCAGTACTTC. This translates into CASSLVGPSQETQYF.

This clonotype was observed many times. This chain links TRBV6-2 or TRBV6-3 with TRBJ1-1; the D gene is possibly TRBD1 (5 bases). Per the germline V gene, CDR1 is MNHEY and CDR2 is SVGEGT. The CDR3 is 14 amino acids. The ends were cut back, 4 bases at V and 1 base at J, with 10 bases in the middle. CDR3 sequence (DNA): TGTGCCAGCAGTTTTTTCGGGGGGAACACTGAAGCTTTCTTT. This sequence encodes CASSFFGGNTEAFF.